The clone carrying this TCR beta chain was seen at least ten times. Its antigen is as yet unknown. The sample is drawn from a study of T cells after yellow fever vaccination. Study-wide points: The secondary response was weaker, and its peak arrived faster, on day 5 versus 15. Booster samples showed a return of most primary-vaccination clones (almost 97% CD4, 88% CD8).

Template switching by 5'RACE produced TCR cDNA, adding a universal primer site and UMIs. TCRdb re-called the 5' RACE reads through MiXCR, storing one row per CDR3 protein. The table has some 350,000 distinct CDR3 sequences, approximately 4.2% seen once; the top ten hold 20% to 25%. The CDR3 extends over 14 amino acids. V was trimmed by 3 bases and J by 3 bases, leaving 13 bases between them. Per germline, CDR1 DFQATT and CDR2 SNEGSKA (reference sequence). The chain joins TRBV20-1 to TRBJ2-3; the D gene is possibly TRBD1 (5 bases). The sequencing used PBMCs, collected 5 days after the yellow fever booster vaccination. The sequence was obtained from a man aged 18 to 30 who received the YFV17D yellow fever vaccine. The CDR3 sequence: CSARVGARTDTQYF. The CDR3 region has the DNA TGCAGTGCTAGGGTAGGGGCCCGGACAGATACGCAGTATTTT.